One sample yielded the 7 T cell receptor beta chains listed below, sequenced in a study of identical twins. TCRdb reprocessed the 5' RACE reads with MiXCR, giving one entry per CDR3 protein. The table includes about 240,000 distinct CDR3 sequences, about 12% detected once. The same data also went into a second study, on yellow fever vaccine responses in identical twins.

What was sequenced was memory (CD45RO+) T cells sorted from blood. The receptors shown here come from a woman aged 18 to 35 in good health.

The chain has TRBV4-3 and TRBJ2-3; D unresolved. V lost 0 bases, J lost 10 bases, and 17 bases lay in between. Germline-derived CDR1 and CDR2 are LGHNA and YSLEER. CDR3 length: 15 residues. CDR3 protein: CASSQDPSHGAAQYF. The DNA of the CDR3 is TGCGCCAGCAGCCAAGATCCCAGCCATGGCGCCGCGCAGTATTTT.

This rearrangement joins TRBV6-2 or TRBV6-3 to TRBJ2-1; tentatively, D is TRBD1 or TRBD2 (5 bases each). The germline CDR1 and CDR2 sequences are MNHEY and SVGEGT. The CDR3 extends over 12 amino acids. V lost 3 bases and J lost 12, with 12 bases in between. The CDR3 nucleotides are TGTGCCAGCAGTTATGTAGGGACGACGCAGTTCTTC. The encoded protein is CASSYVGTTQFF.

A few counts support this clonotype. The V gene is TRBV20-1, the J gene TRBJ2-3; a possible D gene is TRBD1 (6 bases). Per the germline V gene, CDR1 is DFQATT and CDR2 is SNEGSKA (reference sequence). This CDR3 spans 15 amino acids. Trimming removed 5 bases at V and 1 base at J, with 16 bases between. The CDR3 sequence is CSAPPQGFGTDTQYF. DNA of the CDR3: TGCAGTGCTCCCCCCCAGGGGTTCGGCACAGATACGCAGTATTTT.

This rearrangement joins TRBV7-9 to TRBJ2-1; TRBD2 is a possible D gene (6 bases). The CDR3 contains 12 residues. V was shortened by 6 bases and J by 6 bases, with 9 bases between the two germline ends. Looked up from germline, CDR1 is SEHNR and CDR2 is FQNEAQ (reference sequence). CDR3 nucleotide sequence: TGTGCCAGCAGGCCTAGCGTCAATGAGCAGTTCTTC. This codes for CASRPSVNEQFF.

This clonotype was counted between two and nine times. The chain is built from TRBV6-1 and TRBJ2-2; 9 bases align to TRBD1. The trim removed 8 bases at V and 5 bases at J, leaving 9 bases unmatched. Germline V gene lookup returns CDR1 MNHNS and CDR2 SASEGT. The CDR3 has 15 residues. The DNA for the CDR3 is TGTGCCAGCCGCGCCTCGACAGGGGGTACCGGGGAGCTGTTTTTT. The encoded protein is CASRASTGGTGELFF.

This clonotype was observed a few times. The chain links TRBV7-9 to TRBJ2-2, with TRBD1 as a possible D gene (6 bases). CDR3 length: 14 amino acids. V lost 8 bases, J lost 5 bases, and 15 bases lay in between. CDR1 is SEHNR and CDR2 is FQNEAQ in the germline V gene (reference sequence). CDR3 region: CASRRDKGTGELFF. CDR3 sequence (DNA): TGTGCCAGCCGACGGGACAAGGGAACCGGGGAGCTGTTTTTT.

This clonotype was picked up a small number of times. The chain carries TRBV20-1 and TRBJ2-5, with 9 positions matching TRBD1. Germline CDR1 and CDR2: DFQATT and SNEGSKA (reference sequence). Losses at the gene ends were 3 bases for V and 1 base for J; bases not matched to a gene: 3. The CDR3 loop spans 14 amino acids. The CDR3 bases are TGCAGTGCTAGGGGGACAGGGCTCCAAGAGACCCAGTACTTC. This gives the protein CSARGTGLQETQYF.